Shown below are 25 T cell receptor beta chains from a single sample sequenced in a study of blood T cell repertoires in COVID-19. Some clones are missing from TCRdb's copy, which holds only in-frame ones; the method was immunoSEQ multiplex PCR. The data contain roughly 200,000 clones, 86% of them seen just once; the ten biggest clones take up roughly 4%. Sequenced sample: PBMCs or T cells enriched from blood (not recorded which). These receptors were collected from a woman in her 30s who had been exposed to COVID-19.

The chain uses TRBV19 and TRBJ2-2, with TRBD1 identical over 7 bases. V gave up 4 bases and J gave up 3 bases; unmatched junction bases: 5. This CDR3 is built from 15 residues. Germline loops: CDR1 LNHDA, CDR2 SQIVND (reference sequence). The CDR3 reads CASSTRQGHTGELFF. For the CDR3, the DNA is TGTGCCAGTAGTACGAGACAGGGTCACACCGGGGAGCTGTTTTTT.

The V call is TRBV5-1, the J call TRBJ2-3; 10 nucleotides align to TRBD2. Trimming took 2 bases from V and 3 from J; bases not matched to a gene: 3. Germline V gene sequence: CDR1 SGHRS, CDR2 YFSETQ. The CDR3 contains 15 residues. CDR3 in amino acids: CASSLAGGWTDTQYF. CDR3 DNA: TGCGCCAGCAGCTTAGCGGGGGGGTGGACAGATACGCAGTATTTT. The full variable domain, its missing parts supplied by reference TRBV5-1 and TRBJ2-3, is KAGVTQTPRYLIKTRGQQVTLSCSPISGHRSVSWYQQTPGQGLQFLFEYFSETQRNKGNFPGRFSGRQFSNSRSEMNVSTLELGDSALYLCASSLAGGWTDTQYFGPGTRLTVL.

This clone was found once. The rearrangement uses TRBV19 and TRBJ2-7; D is unclear. V dropped 1 base and J dropped 0 bases, with 13 bases sitting between them. Germline-derived CDR1 and CDR2 are LNHDA and SQIVND (reference sequence). CDR3 length equals 16 residues. The CDR3 sequence: CASSIVGGVHSYEQYF. The CDR3 coding sequence is TGTGCCAGTAGTATAGTAGGCGGCGTTCACTCCTACGAGCAGTACTTC.

The chain combines TRBV2 with TRBJ1-6, with D tentatively TRBD1 (6 bases). Deletions cut 6 bases from V and 7 bases from J, with 13 bases between. This CDR3 comprises 14 residues. CDR1 SNHLY and CDR2 FYNNEI come from the germline V gene. Here the CDR3 DNA reads TGTGCCAGCAGCTCGGACAGTCCGAATTCACCCCTCCACTTT. It is translated as CASSSDSPNSPLHF.

The genes are TRBV5-6 and TRBJ2-2, with D maybe TRBD2 (6 bases). Trimming pared 2 bases from V and 9 bases from J, leaving 14 bases between. This CDR3 is 14 amino acids long. Germline V gene sequence: CDR1 SGHDT, CDR2 YYEEEE. The CDR3 protein is CASSLVQAGRELFF. CDR3 sequence (DNA): TGTGCCAGCAGCTTAGTCCAAGCGGGCAGGGAGCTGTTTTTT.

This chain joins TRBV11-2 and TRBJ2-7; TRBD2 aligns across 8 bases. Germline CDR1 is SGHAT and CDR2 is FQNNGV. Trimming cost V 5 bases and J 2 bases; bases outside gene matches: 11. This CDR3 comprises 16 residues. CDR3 region: CASSRTTSGVAYEQYF. CDR3 in DNA: TGTGCCAGCAGCCGTACCACTAGCGGCGTTGCCTACGAGCAGTACTTC.

J is TRBJ1-2 and V is TRBV27; 9 nucleotides align to TRBD1. Germline trimming cut 2 bases from V and 8 bases from J; bases unmatched to any gene: 9. CDR1 and CDR2 from the germline V gene are MNHEY and SMNVEV (reference sequence). The CDR3 loop spans 15 amino acids. DNA of the CDR3: TGTGCCAGCAGTTTAGGGTCGGGACAGGGTAGCGGCTACACCTTC. Its protein product is CASSLGSGQGSGYTF.

On this clone: Other nucleotide sequences in the sample specify the same CDR3. The gene calls are TRBV30 and TRBJ1-5; D uncertain. The CDR3 has 13 amino acids. V lost 0 bases and J 4 bases, leaving 7 bases between the germline ends. Germline CDR1 reads GTSNPN; CDR2 reads SVGIG (reference sequence). CDR3 in amino acids: CAWSVRGNQPQHF. Written as DNA, the CDR3 is TGTGCCTGGAGTGTACGGGGAAATCAGCCCCAGCATTTT.

The chain links TRBV18 to TRBJ1-6, with 7 positions matching TRBD1. Germline V gives CDR1 KGHSH, CDR2 LQKENI. The CDR3 has 15 residues. Trimming took 3 bases from V and 7 from J; bases not matched to a gene: 6. The CDR3: CASSPSGTANSPLHF. CDR3 sequence (DNA): TGTGCCAGCTCACCGAGTGGGACAGCCAATTCACCCCTCCACTTT.

The rearrangement joins TRBV5-1 to TRBJ1-5; D is perhaps TRBD1 (6 bases). This CDR3 contains 15 residues. V was shortened by 0 bases and J by 6 bases, with 13 bases between the two germline ends. Germline assignment: CDR1 SGHRS and CDR2 YFSETQ. In nucleotides, the CDR3 is TGCGCCAGCAGCTTGGCCCCAGGGGCAGGTCAGCCCCAGCATTTT. Translation: CASSLAPGAGQPQHF.

This chain joins TRBV7-8 and TRBJ2-1; perhaps TRBD2 as D (5 bases). V was trimmed by 1 base and J by 4 bases, leaving 8 bases between them. Germline V CDR1 and CDR2: SGHVS, FQNEAQ. The CDR3 covers 14 residues. The CDR3 DNA reads as TGTGCCAGCAGCTTAGAGGCGGGTTACAATGAGCAGTTCTTC. This gives the protein CASSLEAGYNEQFF.

The rearrangement joins TRBV5-1 to TRBJ2-7, with 7 bases matching TRBD2. The V gene end was trimmed by 4 bases and the J gene end by 6 bases; junction bases not matched to a gene: 4. CDR3 size: 12 residues. CDR1 and CDR2 (germline): SGHRS, YFSETQ. As DNA, the CDR3 is TGCGCCAGCAGCGATTCTAGCGGCGAGCAGTACTTC. This gives the protein CASSDSSGEQYF.

In DNA form, the CDR3 reads TGTGCCAGCAGTGAAGCGAAAAACAGAGATTCACCCCTCCACTTT. This sequence encodes CASSEAKNRDSPLHF. This chain joins TRBV2 and TRBJ1-6; D is uncertain. Germline V gene lookup returns CDR1 SNHLY and CDR2 FYNNEI. Trimming left V 0 bases short and J 8 bases short, with 11 bases between. The length of the CDR3 is 15 residues.

The chain couples TRBV3-1 (or the pseudogene TRBV3-2) to TRBJ2-1; 11 nucleotides line up with TRBD2. The V segment lost 0 bases and the J segment 5 bases; nucleotides outside the gene matches: 6. Germline CDR1 reads LGHDT; CDR2 reads YNNKEL (reference sequence). The length of the CDR3 is 17 residues. CDR3 in DNA: TGTGCCAGCAGCCAAGAGGCCCCGGGACTAGCGGACAATGAGCAGTTCTTC. Translation: CASSQEAPGLADNEQFF.

The table lists this clone with a count of one. The chain couples TRBV7-6 to TRBJ1-3; no definite D call. The V and J ends lost 1 base and 2 bases respectively, with 6 bases between them. This CDR3 is built from 14 residues. CDR1 and CDR2 from the germline V gene are SGHVS and FNYEAQ. The CDR3 DNA follows: TGTGCCAGCAGCTTAGAAACGGCTGGAAACACCATATATTTT. Protein sequence: CASSLETAGNTIYF.

The V and J genes are TRBV7-2 and TRBJ2-3; 8 positions agree with TRBD2. V dropped 2 bases and J dropped 5; count of bases not matched to a gene: 3. The CDR3 is 14 amino acids. The germline V gene encodes CDR1 SGHTA and CDR2 FQGNSA. The CDR3: CASSLRLAIDTQYF. The CDR3 DNA reads TGTGCCAGCAGCTTAAGACTAGCGATAGATACGCAGTATTTT.

V is TRBV5-1 and J is TRBJ1-5; D is uncertain. The CDR3 spans 15 residues. Trimming removed 5 bases from V and 0 bases from J, with 12 bases in between. Germline CDR1 SGHRS, CDR2 YFSETQ. This chain's CDR3 is CASSPTGYSNQPQHF. The CDR3 DNA reads TGCGCCAGCAGTCCTACGGGTTATAGCAATCAGCCCCAGCATTTT.

The rearrangement uses TRBV11-2 and TRBJ2-5, with 10 bases matching TRBD1. The J segment lost 4 bases and the V segment lost 6 bases, leaving 2 bases of the junction unmatched. Germline values: CDR1 SGHAT, CDR2 FQNNGV. The CDR3 runs 13 residues. Here the CDR3 reads CASRRTGGETQYF. The CDR3, as DNA: TGTGCCAGCAGGCGGACAGGGGGAGAGACCCAGTACTTC.

This chain connects TRBV7-9 to TRBJ1-6; unclear D gene. V lost 5 bases, J lost 9 bases, and 8 bases lay in between. Germline V CDR1 and CDR2: SEHNR, FQNEAQ (reference sequence). The CDR3 is 12 residues long. CDR3 protein: CASSPGSSPLHF. The CDR3 bases are TGTGCCAGCAGCCCTGGGAGTTCACCCCTCCACTTT.

This chain connects TRBV5-6 to TRBJ1-2; perhaps TRBD1 as D (5 bases). The ends were cut back, 2 bases at V and 6 bases at J, with 8 bases in the middle. The CDR3 has 12 amino acids. Germline V gene sequence: CDR1 SGHDT, CDR2 YYEEEE. The CDR3 DNA reads as TGTGCCAGCAGCTTTCAGGGCCATGGCTACACCTTC. The encoded protein is CASSFQGHGYTF.

The chain recombines TRBV5-1 with TRBJ2-3, with unresolved D. Germline values: CDR1 SGHRS, CDR2 YFSETQ. The CDR3 contains 13 residues. V lost 5 bases and J lost 0, with 7 bases in between. The CDR3, as DNA: TGCGCCAGCAGGCGCTCTAGCACAGATACGCAGTATTTT. Translating it yields CASRRSSTDTQYF.

V and J are TRBV9 and TRBJ2-3; 9 bases align to TRBD2. The CDR3 runs to 15 residues. V dropped 0 bases and J dropped 8; count of bases not matched to a gene: 7. Germline-derived CDR1 and CDR2 are SGDLS and YYNGEE. This chain's CDR3 is CASSVDIAGERTQYF. DNA for the CDR3: TGTGCCAGCAGCGTAGATATAGCGGGGGAACGTACGCAGTATTTT.

The rearrangement links TRBV2 to TRBJ1-3; D gene ambiguous. The V end lost 4 bases, the J end lost 4 bases, and 11 bases lay between the germline ends. This CDR3 has 14 amino acids. Germline V gene lookup returns CDR1 SNHLY and CDR2 FYNNEI. CDR3 coding DNA: TGTGCCAGCAGTGTTCAACAGTTCGGAAACACCATATATTTT. It yields the protein CASSVQQFGNTIYF.

This rearrangement joins TRBV25-1 to TRBJ1-2; 7 nucleotides align to TRBD1. The V and J ends lost 2 bases and 4 bases, in that order; junction bases with no gene match: 10. The CDR3 spans 16 residues. CDR1 MGHDK and CDR2 SYGVNS come from the germline V gene. DNA for the CDR3: TGTGCCAGCAGTGAACGCGACAGGGTCCCTTTCTATGGCTACACCTTC. This gives the protein CASSERDRVPFYGYTF.

This clone was seen a few times. Other DNA sequences from this sample encode an identical CDR3 as well. The chain joins TRBV5-1 to TRBJ1-1; no definite D call. Germline CDR1 and CDR2: SGHRS and YFSETQ. The CDR3 loop spans 13 amino acids. The V gene lost 0 bases and the J gene lost 1 base, with 4 bases spanning the gap. The chain's CDR3 is CASSLGGNTEAFF. The CDR3 region has the DNA TGCGCCAGCAGCTTGGGAGGGAACACTGAAGCTTTCTTT.